Each of the 10 T cell receptor beta chains below was sequenced from the same sample in a study of CD8 T cells in Susac syndrome. Random hexamers primed reverse transcription of about 0.45 to 1 ug RNA. TCRdb reprocessed the immunoSEQ multiplex PCR reads with MiXCR, giving one entry per CDR3 protein. Among over 200,000 distinct CDR3 sequences listed, 85% to 95% were seen once. Material for sequencing was CD4+ T cells from PBMCs. These receptors originate from a human donor with multiple sclerosis.

This rearrangement joins TRBV29-1 to TRBJ2-7; maybe TRBD1 (5 bases). Germline values: CDR1 SQVTM, CDR2 ANQGSEA. The CDR3 sequence is 10 residues long. Trimming cost V 7 bases and J 12 bases, with 16 bases left between them. CDR3 region: CSARWGVMYF. CDR3 DNA sequence: TGCAGCGCCCGGTGGGGCGTGATGTACTTC.

In its sample, this clonotype was seen once. The V gene is TRBV20-1, the J gene TRBJ2-3, with 8 bases lining up with TRBD2. Germline CDR1 reads DFQATT; CDR2 reads SNEGSKA (reference sequence). Unmatched junction bases numbered 9, after V lost 3 bases and J lost 1 base. The CDR3 spans 16 residues. CDR3 amino acids: CSARSIAGYGTDTQYF. CDR3 bases: TGCAGTGCTAGGAGCATAGCGGGGTACGGCACAGATACGCAGTATTTT.

This chain joins TRBV29-1 and TRBJ2-3; D may match TRBD1 or TRBD2 (5 bases each). The CDR3 loop spans 14 amino acids. Trimming took 7 bases from V and 4 from J, leaving 18 bases between them. Germline V gene lookup returns CDR1 SQVTM and CDR2 ANQGSEA. The CDR3: CSGLGTGLPDTQYF. The CDR3 nucleotides read TGCAGCGGCCTCGGGACGGGGCTGCCAGATACGCAGTATTTT.

CDR3 DNA sequence: TGTGCCAGCAGCTTCGGGACTAGCAAGACAGATACGCAGTATTTT. The encoded protein is CASSFGTSKTDTQYF. The chain employs TRBV7-3 and TRBJ2-3; 9 bases are shared with TRBD2. The CDR3 length is 15 residues. The germline CDR1 and CDR2 sequences are SGHTA and FQGTGA. V lost 3 bases and J lost 3; bases outside the gene matches: 4.

The rearrangement links TRBV21-1 to TRBJ2-5; whether TRBD1, the table's D call, matches the DNA was not checked. TRBV21-1 is labeled a pseudogene. The CDR3 loop spans 18 amino acids. This CDR3 reads CASSKRRGDRGPQETQYF. The CDR3 DNA reads as TGTGCCAGCAGCAAGCGTCGGGGTGACAGGGGCCCACAAGAGACCCAGTACTTC.

V gene TRBV3-1 combines with J gene TRBJ1-2; 8 bases map to TRBD1. The CDR3 length is 15 residues. J was trimmed by 7 bases and V by 1 base; bases with no gene match: 8. CDR1 LGHDT and CDR2 YNNKEL come from the germline V gene (reference sequence). CDR3 region: CASSQVQGQGSGYTF. The CDR3 region has the DNA TGTGCCAGCAGCCAAGTTCAAGGACAGGGAAGTGGCTACACCTTC.

The rearrangement joins TRBV12-3 or TRBV12-4 to TRBJ2-7; the match to TRBD1 covers 7 bases. Trimming took 5 bases from V and 2 from J; bases not matched to a gene: 9. The CDR3 spans 15 residues. The chain's CDR3 is CASSPSDRPTYEQYF. CDR3 nucleotide sequence: TGTGCCAGCAGTCCCTCGGACAGGCCAACCTACGAGCAGTACTTC.

The chain employs TRBV29-1 and TRBJ2-1, with D possibly being TRBD2 (6 bases). The CDR3 covers 16 residues. The germline V gene has CDR1 SQVTM and CDR2 ANQGSEA. Trimming stripped 0 bases from V and 8 bases from J, with 20 bases between. The CDR3 DNA is TGCAGCGTTGAAGATCAAGGGGACTTGAGGTACGATGAGCAGTTCTTC. Its protein product is CSVEDQGDLRYDEQFF.

The rearrangement links TRBV13 to TRBJ2-7; 9 nucleotides align to TRBD1. CDR1 is PRHDT and CDR2 is FYEKMQ in the germline V gene (reference sequence). The CDR3 runs to 13 residues. The V and J ends lost 4 bases and 6 bases, in that order; junction bases with no gene match: 4. CDR3 bases: TGTGCCAGCAGCTCGACAGGGGGAGGCGAGCAGTACGTC. Protein: CASSSTGGGEQYV.

This clonotype was seen just once. V usage is TRBV12-3 or TRBV12-4 and J usage is TRBJ2-2; the match to TRBD1 covers 8 bases. The junction had 0 bases not matched to a gene; V was cut back by 6 bases and J by 0 bases. The CDR3 contains 14 residues. CDR3 nucleotide sequence: TGTGCCAGCAGGGACAGGGCGAACACCGGGGAGCTGTTTTTT. It codes for CASRDRANTGELFF.